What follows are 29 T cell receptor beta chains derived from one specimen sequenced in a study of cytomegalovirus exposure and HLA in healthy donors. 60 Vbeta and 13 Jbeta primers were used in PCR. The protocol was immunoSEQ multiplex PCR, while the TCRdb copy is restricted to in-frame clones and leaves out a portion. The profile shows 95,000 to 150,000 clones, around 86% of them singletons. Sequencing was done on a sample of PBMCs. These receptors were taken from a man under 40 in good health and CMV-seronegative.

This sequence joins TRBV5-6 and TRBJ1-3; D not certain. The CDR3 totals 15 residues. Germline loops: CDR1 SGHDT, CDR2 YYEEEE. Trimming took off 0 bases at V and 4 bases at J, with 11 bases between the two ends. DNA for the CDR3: TGTGCCAGCAGCTTGGGGCAGGTCACCGGAAACACCATATATTTT. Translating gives CASSLGQVTGNTIYF.

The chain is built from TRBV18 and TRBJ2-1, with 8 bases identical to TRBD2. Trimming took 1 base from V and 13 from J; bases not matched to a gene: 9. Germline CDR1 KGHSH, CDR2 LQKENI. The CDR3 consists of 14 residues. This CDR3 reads CASSPLGGEGRQFF. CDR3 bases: TGTGCCAGCTCACCACTCGGGGGGGAGGGTCGCCAGTTCTTC.

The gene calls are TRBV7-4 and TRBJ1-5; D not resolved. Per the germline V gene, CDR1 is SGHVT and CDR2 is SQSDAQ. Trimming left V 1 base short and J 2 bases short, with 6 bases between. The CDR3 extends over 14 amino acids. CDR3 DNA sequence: TGTGCCAGCAGCTTAGGGCACGGCAATCAGCCCCAGCATTTT. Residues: CASSLGHGNQPQHF. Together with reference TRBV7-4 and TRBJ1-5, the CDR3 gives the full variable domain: GAGVSQSPRYKVAKRGRDVALRCDSISGHVTLYWYRQTLGQGSEVLTYSQSDAQRDKSGRPSGRFSAERPERSVSTLKIQRTEQGDSAVYLCASSLGHGNQPQHFGDGTRLSIL.

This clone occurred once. The DNA of the CDR3 is TGCGCCAGCAGTGAAGGAGGGGGCAATCAGCCCCAGCATTTT. It encodes CASSEGGGNQPQHF. The chain carries TRBV10-1 and TRBJ1-5; tentatively, D is TRBD1 (5 bases). The CDR3 has 14 amino acids. CDR1 WNHNN and CDR2 SYGVQD come from the germline V gene (reference sequence). Trimming left V 3 bases short and J 2 bases short, with 8 bases between.

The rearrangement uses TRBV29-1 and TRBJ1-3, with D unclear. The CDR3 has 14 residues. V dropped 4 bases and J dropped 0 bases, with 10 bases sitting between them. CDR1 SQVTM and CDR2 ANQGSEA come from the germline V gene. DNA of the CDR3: TGCAGCGTTGTCGGCGGAAACTCTGGAAACACCATATATTTT. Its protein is CSVVGGNSGNTIYF. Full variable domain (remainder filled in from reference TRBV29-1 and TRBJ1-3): SAVISQKPSRDICQRGTSLTIQCQVDSQVTMMFWYRQQPGQSLTLIATANQGSEATYESGFVIDKFPISRPNLTFSTLTVSNMSPEDSSIYLCSVVGGNSGNTIYFGEGSWLTVV.

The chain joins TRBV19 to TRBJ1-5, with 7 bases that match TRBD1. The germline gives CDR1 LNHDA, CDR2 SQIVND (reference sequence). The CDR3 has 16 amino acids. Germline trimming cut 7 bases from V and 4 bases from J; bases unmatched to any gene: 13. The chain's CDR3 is CASTITPGTENQPQHF. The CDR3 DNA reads TGTGCCAGTACTATCACCCCGGGGACAGAGAATCAGCCCCAGCATTTT.

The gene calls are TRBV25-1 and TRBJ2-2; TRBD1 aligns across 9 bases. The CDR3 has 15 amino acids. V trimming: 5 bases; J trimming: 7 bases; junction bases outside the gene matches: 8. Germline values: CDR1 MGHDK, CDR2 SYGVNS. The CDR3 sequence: CASSPGQGDIGELFF. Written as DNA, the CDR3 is TGTGCCAGCAGTCCGGGACAGGGTGACATCGGGGAGCTGTTTTTT.

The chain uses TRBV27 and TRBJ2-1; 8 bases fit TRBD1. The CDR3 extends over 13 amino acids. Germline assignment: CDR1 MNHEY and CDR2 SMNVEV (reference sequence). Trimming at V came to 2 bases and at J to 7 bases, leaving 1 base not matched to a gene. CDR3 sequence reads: CASSLGQGNEQFF. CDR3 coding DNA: TGTGCCAGCAGTTTAGGACAGGGTAATGAGCAGTTCTTC.

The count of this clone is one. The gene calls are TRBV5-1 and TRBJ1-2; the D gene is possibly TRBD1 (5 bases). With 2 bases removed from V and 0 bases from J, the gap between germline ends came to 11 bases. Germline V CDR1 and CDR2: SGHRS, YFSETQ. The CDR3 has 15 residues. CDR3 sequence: CASSFRGEANYGYTF. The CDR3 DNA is TGCGCCAGCAGCTTCCGGGGGGAAGCTAACTATGGCTACACCTTC.

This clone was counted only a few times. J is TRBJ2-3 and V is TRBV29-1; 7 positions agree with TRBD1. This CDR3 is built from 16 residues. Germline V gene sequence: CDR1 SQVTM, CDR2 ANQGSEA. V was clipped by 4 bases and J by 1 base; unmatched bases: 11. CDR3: CSVVPQAGGGTDTQYF. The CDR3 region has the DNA TGCAGCGTTGTGCCCCAGGCAGGGGGAGGCACAGATACGCAGTATTTT.

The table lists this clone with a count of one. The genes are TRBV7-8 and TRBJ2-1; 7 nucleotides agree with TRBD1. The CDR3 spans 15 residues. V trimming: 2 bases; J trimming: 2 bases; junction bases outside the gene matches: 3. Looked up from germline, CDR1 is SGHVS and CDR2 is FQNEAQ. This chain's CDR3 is CASSLRDRAYNEQFF. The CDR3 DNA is TGTGCCAGCAGCTTAAGGGACAGAGCCTACAATGAGCAGTTCTTC.

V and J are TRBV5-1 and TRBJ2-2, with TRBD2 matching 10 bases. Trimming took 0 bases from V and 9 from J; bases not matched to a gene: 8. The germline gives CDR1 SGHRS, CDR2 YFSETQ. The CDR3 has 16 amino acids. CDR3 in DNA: TGCGCCAGCAGCTTGGAAGGACTAGCGGCTGGCCGGGAGCTGTTTTTT. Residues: CASSLEGLAAGRELFF.

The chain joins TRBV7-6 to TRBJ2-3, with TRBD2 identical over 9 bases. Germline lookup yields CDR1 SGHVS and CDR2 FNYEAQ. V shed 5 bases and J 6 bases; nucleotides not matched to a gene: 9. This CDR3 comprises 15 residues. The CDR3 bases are TGTGCCAGCAGCCCCGGGGCGGGGGGGCGGGATACGCAGTATTTT. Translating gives CASSPGAGGRDTQYF.

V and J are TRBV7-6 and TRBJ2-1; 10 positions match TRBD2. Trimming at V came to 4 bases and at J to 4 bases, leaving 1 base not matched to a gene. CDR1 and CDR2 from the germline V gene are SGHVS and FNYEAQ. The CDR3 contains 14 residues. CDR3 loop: CASSSAGGYNEQFF. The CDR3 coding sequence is TGTGCCAGCAGCTCAGCGGGGGGGTACAATGAGCAGTTCTTC.

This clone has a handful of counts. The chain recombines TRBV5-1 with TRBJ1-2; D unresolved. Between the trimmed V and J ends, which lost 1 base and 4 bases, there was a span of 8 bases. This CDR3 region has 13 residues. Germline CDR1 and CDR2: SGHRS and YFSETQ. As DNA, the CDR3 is TGCGCCAGCAGCTTGCAGGATTCCTATGGCTACACCTTC. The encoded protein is CASSLQDSYGYTF. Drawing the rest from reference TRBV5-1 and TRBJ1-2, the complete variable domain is KAGVTQTPRYLIKTRGQQVTLSCSPISGHRSVSWYQQTPGQGLQFLFEYFSETQRNKGNFPGRFSGRQFSNSRSEMNVSTLELGDSALYLCASSLQDSYGYTFGSGTRLTVV.

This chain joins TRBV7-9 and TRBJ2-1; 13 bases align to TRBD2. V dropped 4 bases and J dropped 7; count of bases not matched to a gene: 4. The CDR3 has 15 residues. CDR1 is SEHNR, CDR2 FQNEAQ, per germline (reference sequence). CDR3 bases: TGTGCCAGCAGCTCCACTAGCGGGGGGGCTAATGAGCAGTTCTTC. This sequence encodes CASSSTSGGANEQFF.

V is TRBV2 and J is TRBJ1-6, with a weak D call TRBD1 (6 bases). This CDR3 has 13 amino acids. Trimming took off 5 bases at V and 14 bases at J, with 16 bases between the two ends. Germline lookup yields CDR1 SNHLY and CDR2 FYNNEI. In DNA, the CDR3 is TGTGCCAGCAGTACAAACAGGGAAATAGCCCTCCACTTT. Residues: CASSTNREIALHF. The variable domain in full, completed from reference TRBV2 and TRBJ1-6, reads EPEVTQTPSHQVTQMGQEVILRCVPISNHLYFYWYRQILGQKVEFLVSFYNNEISEKSEIFDDQFSVERPDGSNFTLKIRSTKLEDSAMYFCASSTNREIALHFGNGTRLTVT.

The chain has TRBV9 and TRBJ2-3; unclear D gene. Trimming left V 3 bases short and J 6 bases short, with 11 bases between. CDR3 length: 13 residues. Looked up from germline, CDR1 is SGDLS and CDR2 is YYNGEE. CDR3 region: CASSAAPLDTQYF. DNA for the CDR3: TGTGCCAGCAGCGCCGCGCCTTTGGATACGCAGTATTTT.

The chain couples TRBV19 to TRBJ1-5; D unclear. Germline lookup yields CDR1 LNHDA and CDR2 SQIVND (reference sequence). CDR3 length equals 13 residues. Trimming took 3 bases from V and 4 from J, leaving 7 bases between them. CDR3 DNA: TGTGCCAGTAGTATCAGGCCAAATCAGCCCCAGCATTTT. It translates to CASSIRPNQPQHF. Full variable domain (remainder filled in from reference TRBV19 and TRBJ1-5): DGGITQSPKYLFRKEGQNVTLSCEQNLNHDAMYWYRQDPGQGLRLIYYSQIVNDFQKGDIAEGYSVSREKKESFPLTVTSAQKNPTAFYLCASSIRPNQPQHFGDGTRLSIL.

The CDR3 nucleotides read TGTGCCAGCAGTTTCTTACAGGGACGAACAAGCTCCTACGAGCAGTACTTC. This encodes CASSFLQGRTSSYEQYF. This chain uses TRBV28 with TRBJ2-7; TRBD1 is a possible D gene (6 bases). CDR3 length: 17 residues. Germline CDR1 reads MDHEN; CDR2 reads SYDVKM. Trimming cost V 3 bases and J 0 bases, with 18 bases left between them.

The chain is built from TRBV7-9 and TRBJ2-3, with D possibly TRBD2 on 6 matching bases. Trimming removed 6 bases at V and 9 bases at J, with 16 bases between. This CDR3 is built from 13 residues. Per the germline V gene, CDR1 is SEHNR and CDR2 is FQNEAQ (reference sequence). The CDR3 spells CASSSQSGGTQYF. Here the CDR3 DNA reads TGTGCCAGCAGTTCTCAATCAGGAGGGACGCAGTATTTT.

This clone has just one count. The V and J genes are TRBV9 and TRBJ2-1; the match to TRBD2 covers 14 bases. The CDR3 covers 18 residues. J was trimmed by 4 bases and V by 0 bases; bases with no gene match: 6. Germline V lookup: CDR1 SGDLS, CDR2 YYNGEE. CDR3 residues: CASSVETSGGVIYNEQFF. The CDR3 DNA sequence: TGTGCCAGCAGCGTAGAGACTAGCGGGGGGGTTATTTACAATGAGCAGTTCTTC.

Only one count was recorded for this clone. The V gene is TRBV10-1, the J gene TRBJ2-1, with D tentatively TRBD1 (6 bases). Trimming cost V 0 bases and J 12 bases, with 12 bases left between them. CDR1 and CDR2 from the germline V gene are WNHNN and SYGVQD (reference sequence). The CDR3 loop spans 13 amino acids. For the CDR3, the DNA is TGCGCCAGCAGTGAGTCGACAGGCAGAGGGCAGTTCTTC. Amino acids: CASSESTGRGQFF.

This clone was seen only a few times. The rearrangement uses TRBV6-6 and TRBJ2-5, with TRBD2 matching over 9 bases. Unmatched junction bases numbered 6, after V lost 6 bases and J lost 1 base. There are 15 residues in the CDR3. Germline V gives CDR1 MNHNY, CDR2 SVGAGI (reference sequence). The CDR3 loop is CASSPRRGGQETQYF. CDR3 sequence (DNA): TGTGCCAGCAGCCCCCGGCGGGGGGGCCAAGAGACCCAGTACTTC.

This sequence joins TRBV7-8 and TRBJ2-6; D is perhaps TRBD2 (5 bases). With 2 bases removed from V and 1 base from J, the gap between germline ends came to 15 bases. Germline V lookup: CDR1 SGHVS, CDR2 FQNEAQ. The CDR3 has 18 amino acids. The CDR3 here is CASSLPGNRGSGANVLTF. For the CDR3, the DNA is TGTGCCAGCAGCTTACCCGGAAATCGAGGGTCTGGGGCCAACGTCCTGACTTTC.

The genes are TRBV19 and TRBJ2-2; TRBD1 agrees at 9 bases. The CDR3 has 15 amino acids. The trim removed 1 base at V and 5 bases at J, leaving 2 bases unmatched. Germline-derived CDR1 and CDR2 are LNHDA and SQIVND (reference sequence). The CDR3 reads CASSIGDRETGELFF. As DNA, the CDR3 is TGTGCCAGTAGTATAGGGGACAGGGAAACCGGGGAGCTGTTTTTT.

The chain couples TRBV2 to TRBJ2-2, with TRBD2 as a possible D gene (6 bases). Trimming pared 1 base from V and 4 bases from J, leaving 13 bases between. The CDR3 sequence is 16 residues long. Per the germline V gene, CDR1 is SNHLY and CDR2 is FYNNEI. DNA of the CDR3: TGTGCCAGCAGTGAAGGGGATGCGGGGTTCACCGGGGAGCTGTTTTTT. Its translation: CASSEGDAGFTGELFF.

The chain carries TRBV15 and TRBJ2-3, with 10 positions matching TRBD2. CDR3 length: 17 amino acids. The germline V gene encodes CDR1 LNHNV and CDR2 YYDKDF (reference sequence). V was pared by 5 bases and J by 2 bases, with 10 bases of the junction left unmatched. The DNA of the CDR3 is TGTGCCACCAGCTTCCATCCTAGCGGGGGATCCACAGATACGCAGTATTTT. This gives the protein CATSFHPSGGSTDTQYF.

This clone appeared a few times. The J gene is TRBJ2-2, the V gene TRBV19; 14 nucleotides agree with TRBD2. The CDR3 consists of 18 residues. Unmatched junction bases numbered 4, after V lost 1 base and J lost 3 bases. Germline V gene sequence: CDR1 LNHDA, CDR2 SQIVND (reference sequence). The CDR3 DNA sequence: TGTGCCAGTAGTATAGGACTAGCGGGGGGGCCCGACACCGGGGAGCTGTTTTTT. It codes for CASSIGLAGGPDTGELFF.